The clone carrying this T cell receptor (beta chain) was seen ten or more times. Its target is not known. This specimen comes from a study of metastatic and nonmetastatic thyroid tumors. Whole-study context: Thyroid patients, malignant and benign, had repertoires compared across blood and tumor or nodule tissue. Study-wide findings and caveats: Benign nodules were reported to have significantly lower TCR beta diversity than malignant thyroid tumors, in blood and tumor.

Patients were all untreated before their thyroid surgery. Under the authors' procedure: Researchers built a distant-metastasis classifier for papillary thyroid cancer that drew on CDR3 differences across clinicopathological groups. Via MiXCR, TCRdb re-called the PCR reads. In this record, the V and J calls reflect TCRdb's handling and not the investigators' own analysis. The table has tens of thousands of clones, over 15% seen once; the top ten hold roughly 10%. The V and J ends lost 8 bases and 6 bases respectively, with 15 bases between them. The CDR3 is 13 residues long. In germline, CDR1 is SGHDN, CDR2 FVKESK.

This TCR derives from a female donor with papillary thyroid cancer or a benign thyroid nodule (not recorded which). Some clones in this sample may be carry-over from other donors' samples. The sequencing sample was made of blood. This sequence joins TRBV14 and TRBJ2-3, with a tentative D call TRBD1 (5 bases). CDR3 nucleotides: TGTGCCAGCCAAGGGCAGGGATGGGATACGCAGTATTTT. Amino acid sequence: CASQGQGWDTQYF.